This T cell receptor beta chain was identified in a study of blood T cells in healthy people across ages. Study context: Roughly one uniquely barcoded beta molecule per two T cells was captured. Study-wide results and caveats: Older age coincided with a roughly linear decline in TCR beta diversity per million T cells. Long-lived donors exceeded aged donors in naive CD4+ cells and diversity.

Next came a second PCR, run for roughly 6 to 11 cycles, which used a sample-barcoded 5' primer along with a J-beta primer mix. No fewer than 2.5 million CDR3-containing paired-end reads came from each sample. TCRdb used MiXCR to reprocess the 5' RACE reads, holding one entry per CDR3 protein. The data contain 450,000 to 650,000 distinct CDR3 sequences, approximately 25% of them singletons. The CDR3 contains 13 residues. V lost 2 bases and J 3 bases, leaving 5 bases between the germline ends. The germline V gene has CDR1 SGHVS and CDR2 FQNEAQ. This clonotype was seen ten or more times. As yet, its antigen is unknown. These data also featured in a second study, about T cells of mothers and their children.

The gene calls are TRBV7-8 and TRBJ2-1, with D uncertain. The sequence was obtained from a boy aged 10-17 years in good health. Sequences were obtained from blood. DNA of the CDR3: TGTGCCAGCAGCTTACACGACTACAATGAGCAGTTCTTC. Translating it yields CASSLHDYNEQFF.